This TCR beta chain stems from a study of T cells in Graves' hyperthyroidism and ophthalmopathy (dated 2019 in TCRdb). Looking at the study overall: To identify distinguishing TCR V-J signatures, a discovery cohort of about 95 patients was used, comprising 43 with Graves' ophthalmopathy and some 57 with stable Graves' hyperthyroidism. Whether ophthalmopathy could be predicted prospectively was tested in an independent validation cohort made up of approximately 19 hyperthyroidism patients plus 17 patients who later progressed to ophthalmopathy. The roughly 100 discovery patients were randomly divided into training and test sets at a 7:3 ratio. Thyroid tissue and blood T-cell repertoires from roughly six Graves' hyperthyroidism patients were also compared in the study. Following sampling, methimazole starting at 30 mg daily was given to hyperthyroidism patients, and high-dose intravenous methylprednisolone was given to ophthalmopathy patients. The paper reports TCR Vbeta CDR3 sequencing of approximately 130 peripheral blood samples: around 45 ophthalmopathy, fewer than 85 hyperthyroidism and around 17 progressor patients.

The CDR3 sequence holds 16 residues, the cysteine and phenylalanine included. Only the CDR3 DNA is retained, 48 bases long and in frame from the first base. Via the germline V gene (reference sequence), CDR1 is MNHEY and CDR2 SMNVEV. V is trimmed back by 2 bases and J by 2 bases, and the junction contains 3 bases that no gene match accounts for. The TCR beta CDR3 regions were amplified from the RNA transcripts. The TCR CDR3 was subjected to a first round of RT-PCR using the HTBI primer set and the Qiagen OneStep RT-PCR kit. Libraries were constructed in a second round of multiplex PCR, after which size selection and purification were carried out. Sequencing of the libraries was done on an Illumina HiSeq2000 using paired-end 100 bp reads. As for how the authors treated the data: SOAPnuke was used to process the raw data, removing reads that contained adapters or uncalled bases, had a mean Phred below 15, or lacked an exact match to the constant primer or identifier. High-quality paired reads were merged using COPE v1.2.5, and each unique nucleotide sequence was defined as a clonotype. MiTCR v1.1 was used to align the clonotypes against IMGT TRBV, TRBD and TRBJ reference segments. Analysis was restricted to V-J combinations with a frequency above 0.0001, which covered over 98% of repertoires. A TCS score was defined as the ratio of F50 (clonal expansion) to E x V (chaos), with BLOSUM62-based TCRdist applied between CDR3 peptides within each V-J. Welch's t-statistics and random forest reduced 514 V-J features to around 14, which were used in a naive Bayes classifier (R e1071). The similarity between thyroid and blood repertoires was quantified using the Morisita-Horn index. TCRdb's own reprocessing of the public reads used fastp at Q25 and MiXCR and kept productive beta chains. For every CDR3 protein sequence, its rows merge into one entry that carries the most common genes and DNA. TCRdb, not the original authors, processed these V and J calls. This sample lists roughly 500,000 distinct CDR3 sequences; approximately 44% were detected once. Under 20% of the sample is taken by the ten largest.

Any patient with an uncontrolled infection, another autoimmune disease, pregnancy or lactation was excluded. Diagnoses were established on the basis of clinical symptoms, serum thyroxine and TRAb, thyroid ultrasound, and orbital computed tomography. Total RNA was extracted with Trizol reagent, and quality was checked on an Agilent 2100 Bioanalyzer. In regard to this clonotype: Its target antigen remains unknown. The record has no base qualities; no much larger clone is one base away.

Study-wide findings and limitations: Sample size was not statistically predetermined, and blinding of investigators to group allocation was not performed. Most expanded thyroid clonotypes (frequency above 0.001) were also detected in blood, suggesting blood repertoires may reflect thyroid immune responses. Ophthalmopathy was separated from stable hyperthyroidism by a 13 V-J signature model, with approximately 85% sensitivity and 81% to 83% specificity obtained in cross-validation and 80%/75% obtained in testing. During validation, the model predicted progression to ophthalmopathy a median of around 7 months ahead of onset, with 60% to 71% sensitivity and about 72% specificity.

Sequencing input: peripheral blood or thyroid tissue (not recorded which). The V and J genes are TRBV27 and TRBJ2-2; TRBD2 aligns with 9 central bases. This clonotype was obtained from an adult woman with Graves' disease, either hyperthyroidism or ophthalmopathy (not recorded which). The CDR3 in this case is CASSLVAGANTGELFF. The DNA sequence is TGTGCCAGCAGTTTAGTAGCGGGAGCTAACACCGGGGAGCTGTTTTTT.